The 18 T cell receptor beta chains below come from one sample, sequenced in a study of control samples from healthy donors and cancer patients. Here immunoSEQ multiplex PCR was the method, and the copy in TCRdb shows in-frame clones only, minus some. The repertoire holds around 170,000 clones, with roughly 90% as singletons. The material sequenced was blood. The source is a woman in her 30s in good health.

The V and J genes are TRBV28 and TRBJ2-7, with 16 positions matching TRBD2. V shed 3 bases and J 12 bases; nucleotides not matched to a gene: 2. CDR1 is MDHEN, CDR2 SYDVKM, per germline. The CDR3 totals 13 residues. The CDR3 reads CASSLGLAGGLYF. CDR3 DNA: TGTGCCAGCAGTTTGGGACTAGCGGGAGGGCTGTACTTC.

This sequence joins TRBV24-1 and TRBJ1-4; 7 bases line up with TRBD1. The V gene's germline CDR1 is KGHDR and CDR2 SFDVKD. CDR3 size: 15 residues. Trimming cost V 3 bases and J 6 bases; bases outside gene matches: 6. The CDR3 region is CATSDASRGDEKLFF. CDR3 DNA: TGTGCCACCAGTGATGCTTCCAGGGGGGATGAAAAACTGTTTTTT.

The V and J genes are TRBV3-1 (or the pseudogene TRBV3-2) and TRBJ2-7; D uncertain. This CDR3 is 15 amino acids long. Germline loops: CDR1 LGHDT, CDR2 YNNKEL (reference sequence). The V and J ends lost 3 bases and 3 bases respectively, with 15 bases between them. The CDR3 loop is CASSHGGTYIYEQYF. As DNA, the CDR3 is TGTGCCAGCAGCCATGGCGGAACTTACATCTACGAGCAGTACTTC.

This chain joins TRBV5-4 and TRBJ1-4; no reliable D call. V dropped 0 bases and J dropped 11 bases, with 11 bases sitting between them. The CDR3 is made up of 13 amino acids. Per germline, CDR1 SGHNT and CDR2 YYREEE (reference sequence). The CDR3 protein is CASSLAPTEKLFF. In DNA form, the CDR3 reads TGTGCCAGCAGCTTGGCACCAACCGAGAAACTGTTTTTT.

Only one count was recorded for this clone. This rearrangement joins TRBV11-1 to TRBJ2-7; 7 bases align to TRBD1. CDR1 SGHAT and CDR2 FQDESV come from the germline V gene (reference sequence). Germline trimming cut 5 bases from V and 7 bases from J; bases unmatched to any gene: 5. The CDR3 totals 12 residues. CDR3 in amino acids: CASSPTGWEQYF. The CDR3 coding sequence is TGTGCCAGCAGCCCGACAGGGTGGGAGCAGTACTTC.

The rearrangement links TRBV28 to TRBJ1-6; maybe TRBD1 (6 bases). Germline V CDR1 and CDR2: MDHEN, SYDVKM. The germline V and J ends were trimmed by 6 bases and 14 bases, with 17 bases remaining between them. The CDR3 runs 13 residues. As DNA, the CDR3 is TGTGCCAGCAGACCTAACGACAGGTGGTCCCTCCACTTT. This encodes CASRPNDRWSLHF.

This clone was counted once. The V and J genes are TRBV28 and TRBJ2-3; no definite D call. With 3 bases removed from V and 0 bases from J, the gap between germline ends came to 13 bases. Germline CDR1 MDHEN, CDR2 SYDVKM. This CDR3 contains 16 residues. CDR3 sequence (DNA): TGTGCCAGCAGTTTGGGCGAGGCTGGCAGCACAGATACGCAGTATTTT. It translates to CASSLGEAGSTDTQYF.

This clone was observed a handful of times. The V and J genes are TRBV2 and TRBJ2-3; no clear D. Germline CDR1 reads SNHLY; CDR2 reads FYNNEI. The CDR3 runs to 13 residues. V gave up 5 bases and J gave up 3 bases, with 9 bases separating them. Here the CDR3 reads CASSPPFTDTQYF. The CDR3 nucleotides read TGTGCCAGCAGTCCACCCTTTACAGATACGCAGTATTTT.

DNA of the CDR3: TGTGCCAGCAGTGAATCAGGGGGGCGCGGGTTCGGCTACACCTTC. Residues: CASSESGGRGFGYTF. The V and J genes are TRBV25-1 and TRBJ1-2; 7 bases fit TRBD1. Germline V gene sequence: CDR1 MGHDK, CDR2 SYGVNS. With V trimmed by 1 base and J by 8 bases, 10 bases remained unmatched. This CDR3 has 15 amino acids.

The CDR3, as DNA: TGCAGCGTCAGAGACAGGGGGCCCACTGAAGCTTTCTTT. Its protein is CSVRDRGPTEAFF. The chain employs TRBV29-1 and TRBJ1-1, with TRBD1 matching over 10 bases. With 6 bases clipped from V and 4 bases from J, the junction kept 5 bases outside the gene matches. This CDR3 spans 13 amino acids. CDR1 and CDR2 from the germline V gene are SQVTM and ANQGSEA.

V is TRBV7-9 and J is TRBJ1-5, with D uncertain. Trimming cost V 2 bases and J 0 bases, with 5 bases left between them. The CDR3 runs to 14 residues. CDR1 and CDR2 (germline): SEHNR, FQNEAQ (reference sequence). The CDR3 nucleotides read TGTGCCAGCAGCTTAAGTTCTAGCAATCAGCCCCAGCATTTT. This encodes CASSLSSSNQPQHF.

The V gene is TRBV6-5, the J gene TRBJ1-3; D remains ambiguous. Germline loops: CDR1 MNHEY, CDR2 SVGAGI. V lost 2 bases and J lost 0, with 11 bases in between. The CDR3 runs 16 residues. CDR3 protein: CASSYTAKSSGNTIYF. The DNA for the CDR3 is TGTGCCAGCAGTTACACGGCCAAGAGCTCTGGAAACACCATATATTTT.

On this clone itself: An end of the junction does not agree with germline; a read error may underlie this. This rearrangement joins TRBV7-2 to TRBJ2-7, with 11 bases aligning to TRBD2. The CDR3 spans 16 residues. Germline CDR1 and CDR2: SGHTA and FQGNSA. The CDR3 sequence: CASSFSSGRTSYEQCF. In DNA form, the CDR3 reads TGTGCCAGCAGCTTTTCTAGCGGGAGGACCTCCTACGAGCAGTGCTTC.

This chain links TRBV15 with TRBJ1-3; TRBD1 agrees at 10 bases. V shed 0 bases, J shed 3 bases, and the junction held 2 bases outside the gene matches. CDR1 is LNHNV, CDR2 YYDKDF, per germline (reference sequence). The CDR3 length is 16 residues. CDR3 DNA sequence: TGTGCCACCAGCAGAGAGGGACAGGGGTTTGGAAACACCATATATTTT. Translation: CATSREGQGFGNTIYF.

CDR3 region: CASSFGGARGANVLTF. CDR3 nucleotides: TGTGCCAGCAGCTTCGGGGGCGCGAGGGGGGCCAACGTCCTGACTTTC. This sequence joins TRBV7-8 and TRBJ2-6; D possibly uses TRBD1 or TRBD2 (6 bases each). The CDR3 sequence is 16 residues long. Germline lookup yields CDR1 SGHVS and CDR2 FQNEAQ. The V gene lost 3 bases and the J gene lost 4 bases, with 13 bases spanning the gap.

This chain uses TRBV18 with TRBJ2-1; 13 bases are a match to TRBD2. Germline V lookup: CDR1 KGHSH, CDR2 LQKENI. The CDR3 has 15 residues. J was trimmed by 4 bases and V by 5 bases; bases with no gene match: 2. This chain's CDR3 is CASSELAGGYNEQFF. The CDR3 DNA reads TGTGCCAGCTCAGAACTAGCGGGAGGGTACAATGAGCAGTTCTTC.

The CDR3 DNA reads TGTGCCAGCAGACGACAGGGAGAAGAGACCCAGTACTTC. The encoded protein is CASRRQGEETQYF. The V gene is TRBV6-5, the J gene TRBJ2-5, with 7 positions matching TRBD1. The CDR3 consists of 13 residues. V shed 6 bases and J 3 bases; nucleotides not matched to a gene: 4. Germline V gene sequence: CDR1 MNHEY, CDR2 SVGAGI.

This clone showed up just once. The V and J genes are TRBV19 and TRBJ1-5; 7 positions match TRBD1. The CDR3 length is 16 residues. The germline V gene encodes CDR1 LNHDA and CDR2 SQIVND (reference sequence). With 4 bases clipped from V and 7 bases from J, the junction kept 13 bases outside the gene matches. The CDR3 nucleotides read TGTGCCAGTAGTACGAGACAGGGAAATCCGGGGCAGCCCCAGCATTTT. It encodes CASSTRQGNPGQPQHF.